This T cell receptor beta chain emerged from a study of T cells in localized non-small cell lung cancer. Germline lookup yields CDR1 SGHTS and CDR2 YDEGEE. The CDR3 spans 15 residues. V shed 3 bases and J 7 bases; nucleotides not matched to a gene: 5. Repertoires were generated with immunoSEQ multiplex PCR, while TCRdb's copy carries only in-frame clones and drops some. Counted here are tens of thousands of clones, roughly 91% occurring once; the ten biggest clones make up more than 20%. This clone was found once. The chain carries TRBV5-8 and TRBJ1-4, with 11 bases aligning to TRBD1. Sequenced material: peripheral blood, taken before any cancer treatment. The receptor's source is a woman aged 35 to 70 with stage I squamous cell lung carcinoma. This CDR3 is CASSSGQGALEKLFF. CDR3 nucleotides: TGTGCCAGCAGCTCCGGACAGGGGGCGCTTGAAAAACTGTTTTTT.